This T cell receptor beta chain was obtained from a study of cytomegalovirus exposure and HLA in healthy donors. The wider study: The study placed roughly four fifths of its approximately 380 genotyped donors in the Caucasian-associated ancestry cluster. Study-wide points: Associated with cytomegalovirus, according to the listing, were 150 to 200 TCR beta chains. Versus the roughly 690-donor mean, an Asian-associated ancestry cluster reportedly showed fewer N-insertions in a later analysis. Later analysis placed DRB1 highest and HLA-C lowest in TCR association rates, which differed by HLA locus.

The PCR had 60 Vbeta and 13 Jbeta primers. The method was immunoSEQ multiplex PCR; TCRdb's version includes in-frame clones alone and lacks a portion of them. The sample yields 85,000 to 100,000 clones, more than 75% seen once. Trimming shortened V by 4 bases and J by 2 bases, and 9 bases separated the two germline ends. The CDR3 consists of 14 residues. Germline V gene data show CDR1 as MDHEN and CDR2 as SYDVKM. This clone was seen only a few times. The antigen is unknown. This TCR derives from a man aged 25-45 years in good health and CMV-seropositive. The genes are TRBV28 and TRBJ1-5, with D possibly matching TRBD1 (6 bases). The sample consisted of PBMCs. CDR3 bases: TGTGCCAGCAGTTCATACAGGGGCAATCAGCCCCAGCATTTT. Translation: CASSSYRGNQPQHF.